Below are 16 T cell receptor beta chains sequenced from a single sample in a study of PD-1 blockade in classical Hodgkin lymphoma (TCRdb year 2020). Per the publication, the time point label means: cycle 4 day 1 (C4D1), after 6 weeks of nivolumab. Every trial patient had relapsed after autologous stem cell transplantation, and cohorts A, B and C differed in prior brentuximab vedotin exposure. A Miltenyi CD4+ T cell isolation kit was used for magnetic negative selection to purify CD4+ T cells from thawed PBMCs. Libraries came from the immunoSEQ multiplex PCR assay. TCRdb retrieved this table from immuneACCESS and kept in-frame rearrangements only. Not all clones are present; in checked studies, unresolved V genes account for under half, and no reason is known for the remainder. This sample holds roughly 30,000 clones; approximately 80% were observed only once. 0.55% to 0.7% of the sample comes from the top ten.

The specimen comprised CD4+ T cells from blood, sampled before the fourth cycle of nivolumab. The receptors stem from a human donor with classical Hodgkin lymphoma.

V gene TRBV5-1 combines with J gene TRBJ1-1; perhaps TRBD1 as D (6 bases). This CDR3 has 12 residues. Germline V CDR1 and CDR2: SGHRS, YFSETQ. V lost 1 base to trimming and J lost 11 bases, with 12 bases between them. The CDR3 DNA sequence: TGCGCCAGCAGCTTGAACAGGGATGTGGCTTTCTTT. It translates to CASSLNRDVAFF.

This chain's CDR3 is CAWSEDNYGYTF. As DNA, the CDR3 is TGTGCCTGGAGTGAAGATAACTATGGCTACACCTTC. This chain joins TRBV30 and TRBJ1-2; unclear D gene. V shed 1 base and J shed 1 base, with 4 bases lying between them. CDR1 is GTSNPN and CDR2 is SVGIG in the germline V gene (reference sequence). The CDR3 runs 12 residues.

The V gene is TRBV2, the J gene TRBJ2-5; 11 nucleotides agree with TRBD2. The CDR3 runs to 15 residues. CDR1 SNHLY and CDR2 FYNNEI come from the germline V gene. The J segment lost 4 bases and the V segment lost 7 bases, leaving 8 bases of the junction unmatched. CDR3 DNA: TGTGCCAGCAAAGGACTAGCGGGCCCCGGAGAGACCCAGTACTTC. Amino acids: CASKGLAGPGETQYF.

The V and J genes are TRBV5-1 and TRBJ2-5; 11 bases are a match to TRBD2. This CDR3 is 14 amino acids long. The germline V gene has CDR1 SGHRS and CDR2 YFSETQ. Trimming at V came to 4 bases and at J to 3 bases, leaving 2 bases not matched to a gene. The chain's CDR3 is CASSQGLAEETQYF. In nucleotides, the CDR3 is TGCGCCAGCAGCCAGGGACTAGCGGAAGAGACCCAGTACTTC. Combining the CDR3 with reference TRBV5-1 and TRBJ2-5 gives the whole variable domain KAGVTQTPRYLIKTRGQQVTLSCSPISGHRSVSWYQQTPGQGLQFLFEYFSETQRNKGNFPGRFSGRQFSNSRSEMNVSTLELGDSALYLCASSQGLAEETQYFGPGTRLLVL.

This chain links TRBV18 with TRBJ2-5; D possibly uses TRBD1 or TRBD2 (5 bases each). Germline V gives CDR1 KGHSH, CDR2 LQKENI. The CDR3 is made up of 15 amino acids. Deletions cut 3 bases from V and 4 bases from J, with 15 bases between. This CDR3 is CASSPPRTGGETQYF. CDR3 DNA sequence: TGTGCCAGCTCACCGCCTCGGACTGGGGGAGAGACCCAGTACTTC. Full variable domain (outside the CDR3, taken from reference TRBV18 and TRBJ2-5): NAGVMQNPRHLVRRRGQEARLRCSPMKGHSHVYWYRQLPEEGLKFMVYLQKENIIDESGMPKERFSAEFPKEGPSILRIQQVVRGDSAAYFCASSPPRTGGETQYFGPGTRLLVL.

The CDR3 sequence is CAFRTGGEKLFF. CDR3 DNA sequence: TGTGCCTTCCGGACAGGGGGAGAAAAACTGTTTTTT. The chain recombines TRBV30 with TRBJ1-4; 10 nucleotides agree with TRBD1. Germline CDR1 GTSNPN, CDR2 SVGIG (reference sequence). V lost 7 bases, J lost 8 bases, and 4 bases stayed unmatched. CDR3 length equals 12 residues. The entire variable domain, with the rest obtained from reference TRBV30 and TRBJ1-4, is as follows: SQTIHQWPATLVQPVGSPLSLECTVEGTSNPNLYWYRQAAGRGLQLLFYSVGIGQISSEVPQNLSASRPQDRQFILSSKKLLLSDSGFYLCAFRTGGEKLFFGSGTQLSVL.

CDR3 region: CASSLDWRGEKETQYF. Here the CDR3 DNA reads TGTGCCAGCAGCTTGGATTGGAGGGGTGAGAAAGAGACCCAGTACTTC. The chain employs TRBV5-5 and TRBJ2-5, with D maybe TRBD2 (6 bases). V gave up 0 bases and J gave up 3 bases, with 15 bases separating them. Germline V CDR1 and CDR2: SGHKS, YYEKEE (reference sequence). CDR3 size: 16 residues.

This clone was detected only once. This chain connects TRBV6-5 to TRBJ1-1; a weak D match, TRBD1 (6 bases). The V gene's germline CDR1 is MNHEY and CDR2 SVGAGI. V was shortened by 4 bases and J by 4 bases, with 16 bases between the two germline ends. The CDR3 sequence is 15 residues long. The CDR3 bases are TGTGCCAGCAGTTTTCTCGATACAGGGAGCACTGAAGCTTTCTTT. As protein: CASSFLDTGSTEAFF.

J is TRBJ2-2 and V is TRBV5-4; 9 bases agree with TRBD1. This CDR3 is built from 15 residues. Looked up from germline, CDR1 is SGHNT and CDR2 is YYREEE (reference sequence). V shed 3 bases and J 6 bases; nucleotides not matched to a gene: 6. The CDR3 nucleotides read TGTGCCAGCAGCTCCCGGACAGGGGCTGCCGGGGAGCTGTTTTTT. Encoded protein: CASSSRTGAAGELFF.

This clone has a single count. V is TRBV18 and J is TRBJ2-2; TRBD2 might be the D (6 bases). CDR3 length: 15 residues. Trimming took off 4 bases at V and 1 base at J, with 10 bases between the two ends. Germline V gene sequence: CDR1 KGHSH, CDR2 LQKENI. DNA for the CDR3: TGTGCCAGCTCACGGGGAGGAGAGAACACCGGGGAGCTGTTTTTT. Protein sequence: CASSRGGENTGELFF.

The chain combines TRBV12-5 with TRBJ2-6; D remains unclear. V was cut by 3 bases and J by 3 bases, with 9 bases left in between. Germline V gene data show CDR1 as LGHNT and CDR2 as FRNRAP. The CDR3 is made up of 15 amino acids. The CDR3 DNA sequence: TGTGCTAGTGGTTTTGGGGTAAATGGGGCCAACGTCCTGACTTTC. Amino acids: CASGFGVNGANVLTF.

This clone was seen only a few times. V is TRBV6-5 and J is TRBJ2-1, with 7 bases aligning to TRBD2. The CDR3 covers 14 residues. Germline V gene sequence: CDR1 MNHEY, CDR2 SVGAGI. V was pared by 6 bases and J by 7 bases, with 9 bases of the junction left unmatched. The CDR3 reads CASSDTTSRNEQFF. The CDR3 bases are TGTGCCAGCAGCGATACGACTAGCAGGAATGAGCAGTTCTTC.

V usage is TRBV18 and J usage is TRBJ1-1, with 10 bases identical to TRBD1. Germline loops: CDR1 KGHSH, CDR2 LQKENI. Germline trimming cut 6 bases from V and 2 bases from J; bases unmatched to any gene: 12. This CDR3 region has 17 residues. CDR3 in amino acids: CASSFRGQGRFNTEAFF. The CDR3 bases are TGTGCCAGCTCCTTCAGGGGACAGGGGAGATTTAACACTGAAGCTTTCTTT.

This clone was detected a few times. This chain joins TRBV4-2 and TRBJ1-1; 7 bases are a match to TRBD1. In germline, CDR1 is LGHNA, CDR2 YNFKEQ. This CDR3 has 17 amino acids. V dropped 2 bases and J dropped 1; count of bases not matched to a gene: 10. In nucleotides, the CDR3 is TGTGCCAGCAGCCAACTGCTGGCAGGGGGTAGGAACACTGAAGCTTTCTTT. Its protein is CASSQLLAGGRNTEAFF.

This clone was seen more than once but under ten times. The CDR3 DNA reads as TGTGCCAGTAGTATGGATTTAGAGGGGGCGGTCTATGGCTACACCTTC. This gives the protein CASSMDLEGAVYGYTF. The chain carries TRBV19 and TRBJ1-2, with 7 bases matching TRBD1. The CDR3 is made up of 16 amino acids. CDR1 and CDR2 (germline): LNHDA, SQIVND (reference sequence). V lost 3 bases to trimming and J lost 4 bases; unmatched junction nucleotides: 11.

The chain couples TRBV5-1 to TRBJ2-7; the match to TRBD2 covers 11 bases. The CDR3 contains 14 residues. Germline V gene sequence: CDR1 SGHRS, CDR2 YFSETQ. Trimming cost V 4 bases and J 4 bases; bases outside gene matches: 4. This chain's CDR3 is CASSPGLAGYEQYF. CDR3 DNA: TGCGCCAGCAGCCCCGGACTAGCGGGTTACGAGCAGTACTTC.